The rows below give T cell receptor beta chains drawn from one sample of a study of blood T cell repertoires in COVID-19. Only in-frame clones appear in the TCRdb table, and some are missing; sequencing was by immunoSEQ multiplex PCR. The table has roughly 81,000 clones, about 85% seen once. The sequencing sample was made of peripheral blood. The receptors stem from a woman of 80 years or more with COVID-19, enrolled during active disease. The CDR3 runs from the conserved cysteine through the conserved F or W. D genes are given only for firm matches. Expanded clones are given a class, and other clones once, few, many or no size at all.

J: TRBJ2-2
D: TRBD2
V: TRBV9
size: -
CDR3: CASSARLAGDTGELFF
DNA: TGTGCCAGCAGCGCCAGACTAGCGGGGGACACCGGGGAGCTGTTTTTT

J: TRBJ2-5
D: -
V: TRBV7-2
size: -
CDR3: CASSPGETQYF
DNA: TGTGCCAGCAGTCCAGGGGAGACCCAGTACTTC

J: TRBJ2-3
D: TRBD1
V: TRBV15
size: -
CDR3: CATAAPLQGARTDTQYF
DNA: TGTGCCACCGCTGCTCCCCTACAGGGGGCAAGAACAGATACGCAGTATTTT

J: TRBJ2-2
D: TRBD2
V: TRBV4-1
size: once
CDR3: CASSQEAAGGMFAGELFF
DNA: TGCGCCAGCAGCCAAGAGGCGGCGGGGGGTATGTTTGCCGGGGAGCTGTTTTTT

J: TRBJ2-1
D: -
V: TRBV20-1
size: -
CDR3: CSASGSMYEQFF
DNA: TGCAGTGCTAGTGGTAGTATGTATGAGCAGTTCTTC

J: TRBJ1-2
D: -
V: TRBV12-5
size: few
CDR3: CASGSSGVGYGYTF
DNA: TGTGCTAGTGGCTCATCAGGGGTTGGGTATGGCTACACCTTC

J: TRBJ2-1
D: TRBD2
V: TRBV2
size: -
CDR3: CASSDTGTSGYNEQFF
DNA: TGTGCCAGCAGTGATACCGGGACTAGCGGGTACAATGAGCAGTTCTTC

J: TRBJ2-7
D: -
V: TRBV28
size: -
CDR3: CASTHQGPEQYF
DNA: TGTGCCAGCACCCATCAGGGGCCCGAGCAGTACTTC

J: TRBJ1-2
D: -
V: TRBV3-1/TRBV3-2
size: once
CDR3: CASSQGLLLNYGYTF
DNA: TGTGCCAGCAGCCAGGGCCTTCTGCTCAACTATGGCTACACCTTC

J: TRBJ1-5
D: TRBD1
V: TRBV19
size: few
CDR3: CASSRRTGSLYSNQPQHF
DNA: TGTGCCAGTAGTAGACGGACAGGGTCCCTATATAGCAATCAGCCCCAGCATTTT

J: TRBJ2-6
D: -
V: TRBV18
size: -
CDR3: CASRQSSGANVLTF
DNA: TGTGCCAGCCGACAGTCCTCTGGGGCCAACGTCCTGACTTTC

J: TRBJ1-1
D: -
V: TRBV3-1/TRBV3-2
size: -
CDR3: CASSHTDTEAFF
DNA: TGTGCCAGCAGCCACACGGACACTGAAGCTTTCTTT

J: TRBJ2-7
D: -
V: TRBV28
size: -
CDR3: CASTSAGAAGGYEQYF
DNA: TGTGCCAGCACCTCGGCCGGTGCAGCCGGCGGATACGAGCAGTACTTC

J: TRBJ2-3
D: -
V: TRBV2
size: -
CDR3: CASRQGDTQYF
DNA: TGTGCCAGCAGGCAGGGGGATACGCAGTATTTT

J: TRBJ2-6
D: -
V: TRBV10-1
size: -
CDR3: CASSESSFVAKDSGANVLTF
DNA: TGCGCCAGCAGTGAGTCGAGTTTTGTCGCCAAAGACTCTGGGGCCAACGTCCTGACTTTC

J: TRBJ1-2
D: -
V: TRBV30
size: -
CDR3: CAWSVTDRWYGYTF
DNA: TGTGCCTGGAGTGTTACCGACAGGTGGTATGGCTACACCTTC

J: TRBJ2-3
D: TRBD2
V: TRBV19
size: -
CDR3: CASRGDADTQYF
DNA: TGTGCCAGCCGGGGGGACGCAGATACGCAGTATTTT

J: TRBJ2-7
D: TRBD2
V: TRBV6-5
size: once
CDR3: CASSFNGGAYEQYF
DNA: TGTGCCAGCAGTTTTAACGGGGGGGCGTACGAGCAGTACTTC

J: TRBJ2-2
D: -
V: TRBV4-3
size: -
CDR3: CASSQQGTGELFF
DNA: TGCGCCAGCAGCCAACAGGGCACCGGGGAGCTGTTTTTT

J: TRBJ2-2
D: -
V: TRBV10-3
size: few
CDR3: CAISIQGPVFTGELFF
DNA: TGTGCCATCAGCATCCAGGGGCCTGTTTTCACCGGGGAGCTGTTTTTT

J: TRBJ1-5
D: TRBD1
V: TRBV2
size: -
CDR3: CASEIQGGGQPQHF
DNA: TGTGCCAGCGAAATCCAGGGGGGAGGCCAGCCCCAGCATTTT

J: TRBJ2-7
D: -
V: TRBV6-5
size: few
CDR3: CASSYDSSYEQYF
DNA: TGTGCCAGCAGTTACGACAGTTCTTACGAGCAGTACTTC

J: TRBJ2-3
D: -
V: TRBV6-5
size: -
CDR3: CASSYSPTVTDTQYF
DNA: TGTGCCAGCAGTTACTCCCCGACAGTAACAGATACGCAGTATTTT

J: TRBJ2-7
D: -
V: TRBV5-1
size: once
CDR3: CASSRTVASYEQYF
DNA: TGCGCCAGCAGCCGGACAGTGGCCTCCTACGAGCAGTACTTC

J: TRBJ2-3
D: -
V: TRBV20-1
size: -
CDR3: CSASDVGRRVSTDTQYF
DNA: TGCAGTGCTAGTGACGTCGGCCGGCGGGTGTCCACAGATACGCAGTATTTT

J: TRBJ2-5
D: TRBD1
V: TRBV28
size: -
CDR3: CASGSGGIETQYF
DNA: TGTGCCAGCGGCTCAGGGGGAATAGAGACCCAGTACTTC

J: TRBJ2-1
D: -
V: TRBV29-1
size: -
CDR3: CSVGGPGPRKRYNEQFF
DNA: TGCAGCGTTGGGGGCCCAGGACCTAGGAAACGCTACAATGAGCAGTTCTTC

J: TRBJ2-3
D: -
V: TRBV7-2
size: -
CDR3: CASSLVLAFQYF
DNA: TGTGCCAGCAGCTTAGTTTTGGCCTTTCAGTATTTT

J: TRBJ1-2
D: -
V: TRBV29-1
size: -
CDR3: CSVGGREANYGYTF
DNA: TGCAGCGTCGGAGGTCGTGAAGCTAACTATGGCTACACCTTC

J: TRBJ1-1
D: TRBD1
V: TRBV11-2
size: once
CDR3: CASSLTGGYTEAFF
DNA: TGTGCCAGCAGCTTGACAGGGGGCTACACTGAAGCTTTCTTT

J: TRBJ1-2
D: -
V: TRBV30
size: -
CDR3: CAWSVRSRDYGYTF
DNA: TGTGCCTGGAGTGTACGGTCCAGGGACTATGGCTACACCTTC

J: TRBJ2-3
D: -
V: TRBV3-1/TRBV3-2
size: -
CDR3: CASSQGRITDTQYF
DNA: TGTGCCAGCAGCCAAGGGCGGATCACAGATACGCAGTATTTT

J: TRBJ1-2
D: -
V: TRBV3-1/TRBV3-2
size: -
CDR3: CASSQQGYNYGYTF
DNA: TGTGCCAGCAGCCAACAGGGTTATAACTATGGCTACACCTTC

J: TRBJ2-3
D: -
V: TRBV23-1
size: -
CDR3: CASSRNPLGVTDTQYF
DNA: TGCGCCAGCAGTCGAAACCCCCTCGGGGTCACAGATACGCAGTATTTT

J: TRBJ1-5
D: TRBD1
V: TRBV3-1/TRBV3-2
size: once
CDR3: CASSKGTGNQPQHF
DNA: TGTGCCAGCAGCAAAGGGACAGGGAATCAGCCCCAGCATTTT

J: TRBJ2-7
D: -
V: TRBV7-6
size: -
CDR3: CASSLGGRSSYEQYF
DNA: TGTGCCAGCAGCTTAGGAGGGAGGAGCTCCTACGAGCAGTACTTC

J: TRBJ2-3
D: TRBD2
V: TRBV10-3
size: -
CDR3: CAIRLAGNTDTQYF
DNA: TGTGCCATTCGACTAGCGGGTAACACAGATACGCAGTATTTT

J: TRBJ2-2
D: TRBD2
V: TRBV7-2
size: -
CDR3: CASSRRGLAGTRAGELFF
DNA: TGTGCCAGCAGCCGGCGGGGACTAGCGGGGACCCGGGCCGGGGAGCTGTTTTTT

J: TRBJ2-7
D: -
V: TRBV1
size: -
CDR3: CTSSQEGLAGGLRSYEQYF
DNA: TGCACCAGCAGCCAAGAGGGACTAGCGGGAGGGCTCAGGTCCTACGAGCAGTACTTC

J: TRBJ1-1
D: -
V: TRBV7-9
size: few
CDR3: CASSPPGGRRKNTEAFF
DNA: TGTGCCAGCAGTCCGCCGGGGGGGCGACGTAAGAACACTGAAGCTTTCTTT

J: TRBJ2-6
D: -
V: TRBV10-3
size: -
CDR3: CAILRGSGANVLTF
DNA: TGTGCCATTCTAAGGGGGTCTGGGGCCAACGTCCTGACTTTC

J: TRBJ1-4
D: TRBD1
V: TRBV19
size: -
CDR3: CASSEGQATNEKLFF
DNA: TGTGCCAGTAGTGAGGGACAGGCAACTAATGAAAAACTGTTTTTT

J: TRBJ1-2
D: TRBD1
V: TRBV7-9
size: -
CDR3: CASSGRTRRGQEIHGYTF
DNA: TGTGCCAGCAGCGGACGAACCCGTAGGGGACAGGAGATTCATGGCTACACCTTC

J: TRBJ1-1
D: -
V: TRBV30
size: -
CDR3: CAWSVSRRTEAFF
DNA: TGTGCCTGGAGTGTATCCCGTCGGACTGAAGCTTTCTTT

J: TRBJ2-7
D: -
V: TRBV7-3
size: -
CDR3: CASSFDRGEQYF
DNA: TGTGCCAGCAGCTTCGATAGGGGGGAGCAGTACTTC

J: TRBJ1-1
D: -
V: TRBV2
size: -
CDR3: CASSDEKLSYTFF
DNA: TGTGCCAGCAGTGACGAAAAACTAAGTTACACTTTCTTT

J: TRBJ1-2
D: -
V: TRBV29-1
size: -
CDR3: CSLKPGYTF
DNA: TGCAGCCTAAAACCAGGCTACACCTTC

J: TRBJ1-5
D: TRBD1
V: TRBV4-1
size: few
CDR3: CASSHPTGGKDQPQHF
DNA: TGCGCCAGCAGCCACCCGACAGGGGGCAAAGATCAGCCCCAGCATTTT